Presented here are 27 T cell receptor beta chains from one specimen sequenced in a study of T-cell reconstitution after alpha-beta-depleted transplantation in children. During its preparation, the TCRbeta library received unique molecular identifiers. Each CDR3 protein gets one entry after TCRdb re-called the PCR reads with MiXCR. The repertoire holds just over 950,000 distinct CDR3 sequences, with 25% to 35% as singletons. This specimen consisted of PBMCs, mostly from graft donor cells, obtained 360 days after TCRalphabeta/CD19-depleted stem cell transplant. These TCRs come from a boy younger than two who had a stem cell transplant for SCID, so the T cells may come from the graft donor.

This clonotype was seen more than once but under ten times. The gene calls are TRBV29-1 and TRBJ1-5; 10 nucleotides align to TRBD1. The V gene end was trimmed by 3 bases and the J gene end by 7 bases; junction bases not matched to a gene: 6. The CDR3 extends over 14 amino acids. CDR1 is SQVTM, CDR2 ANQGSEA, per germline. CDR3 region: CSVDQTGGEQPQHF. CDR3 nucleotides: TGCAGCGTTGATCAGACAGGGGGCGAACAGCCCCAGCATTTT. The full variable domain, its missing parts supplied by reference TRBV29-1 and TRBJ1-5, is SAVISQKPSRDICQRGTSLTIQCQVDSQVTMMFWYRQQPGQSLTLIATANQGSEATYESGFVIDKFPISRPNLTFSTLTVSNMSPEDSSIYLCSVDQTGGEQPQHFGDGTRLSIL.

This clonotype was picked up a small number of times. V is TRBV12-3 or TRBV12-4 and J is TRBJ2-3; D perhaps matches TRBD1 (6 bases). Trimming stripped 8 bases from V and 2 bases from J, with 14 bases between. This CDR3 is built from 14 residues. The CDR3 spells CASGGRTFTDTQYF. The DNA of the CDR3 is TGTGCCAGCGGGGGCAGGACCTTCACAGATACGCAGTATTTT.

The chain couples TRBV7-9 to TRBJ2-2; D is unclear. The V and J ends lost 3 bases and 1 base respectively, with 9 bases between them. The CDR3 has 15 residues. Germline values: CDR1 SEHNR, CDR2 FQNEAQ (reference sequence). CDR3 nucleotides: TGTGCCAGCAGCTTCACGTGGGAGAACACCGGGGAGCTGTTTTTT. This codes for CASSFTWENTGELFF.

This clonotype has just a few counts. The chain has TRBV5-1 and TRBJ2-5, with 8 bases that match TRBD2. The CDR3 is made up of 14 amino acids. The V gene end was trimmed by 0 bases and the J gene end by 7 bases; junction bases not matched to a gene: 5. CDR1 is SGHRS, CDR2 YFSETQ, per germline. CDR3 bases: TGCGCCAGCAGCTTGGAACTAGCGGCGGGGACCCAGTACTTC. Translating it yields CASSLELAAGTQYF.

J is TRBJ1-3 and V is TRBV4-1, with D possibly matching TRBD1 (6 bases). This CDR3 spans 16 amino acids. Between the trimmed V and J ends, which lost 3 bases and 1 base, there was a span of 13 bases. Looked up from germline, CDR1 is MGHRA and CDR2 is YSYEKL. The CDR3 DNA sequence: TGCGCCAGCAGCCAGGAACCCAGGGGATCTGGAAACACCATATATTTT. Protein sequence: CASSQEPRGSGNTIYF.

The V call is TRBV2, the J call TRBJ1-1, with a possible D match to TRBD1 (6 bases). The germline V gene has CDR1 SNHLY and CDR2 FYNNEI. V dropped 9 bases and J dropped 1 base, with 12 bases sitting between them. The CDR3 has 13 amino acids. CDR3 amino acids: CASSGQQNTEAFF. The CDR3 DNA is TGTGCCAGTTCTGGACAGCAGAACACTGAAGCTTTCTTT.

The chain has TRBV5-1 and TRBJ1-1; D is uncertain. This CDR3 contains 14 residues. Trimming cost V 4 bases and J 1 base, with 11 bases left between them. The germline gives CDR1 SGHRS, CDR2 YFSETQ. The DNA for the CDR3 is TGCGCCAGCAGCGCCTTGGCGCAGAACACTGAAGCTTTCTTT. This gives the protein CASSALAQNTEAFF.

This clonotype was counted between two and nine times. The rearrangement links TRBV13 to TRBJ2-5; D is undetermined. Germline V gene sequence: CDR1 PRHDT, CDR2 FYEKMQ (reference sequence). The CDR3 extends over 14 amino acids. Trimming removed 5 bases from V and 5 bases from J, with 15 bases in between. The CDR3 DNA follows: TGTGCCAGCAGCCCCCCCTACGGCCGGGAGACCCAGTACTTC. Its protein product is CASSPPYGRETQYF. Full variable domain (rest looked up from reference TRBV13 and TRBJ2-5): AAGVIQSPRHLIKEKRETATLKCYPIPRHDTVYWYQQGPGQDPQFLISFYEKMQSDKGSIPDRFSAQQFSDYHSELNMSSLELGDSALYFCASSPPYGRETQYFGPGTRLLVL.

CDR3 loop: CAISSLFGDGTGELFF. In nucleotides, the CDR3 is TGTGCCATCAGTTCATTGTTCGGAGACGGGACCGGGGAGCTGTTTTTT. This chain links TRBV10-3 with TRBJ2-2; D remains unclear. Trimming shortened V by 5 bases and J by 5 bases, and 18 bases separated the two germline ends. The CDR3 has 16 residues. Germline values: CDR1 ENHRY, CDR2 SYGVKD.

The CDR3 DNA reads TGTGCCAGCAGCCTCAGCGGGGTTAGCACAGATACGCAGTATTTT. Encoded protein: CASSLSGVSTDTQYF. V is TRBV7-9 and J is TRBJ2-3; 7 bases match TRBD2. The CDR3 contains 15 residues. Germline V gene lookup returns CDR1 SEHNR and CDR2 FQNEAQ (reference sequence). After removal of 5 bases from V and 0 bases from J, the junction contained 5 bases not matched to a gene. Full variable domain (remainder filled in from reference TRBV7-9 and TRBJ2-3): DTGVSQNPRHKITKRGQNVTFRCDPISEHNRLYWYRQTLGQGPEFLTYFQNEAQLEKSRLLSDRFSAERPKGSFSTLEIQRTEQGDSAMYLCASSLSGVSTDTQYFGPGTRLTVL.

The genes are TRBV7-6 and TRBJ2-5, with unresolved D. Trimming removed 0 bases at V and 6 bases at J, with 11 bases between. Germline loops: CDR1 SGHVS, CDR2 FNYEAQ. The CDR3 consists of 14 residues. DNA of the CDR3: TGTGCCAGCAGCTTAGCGCGTTCAGTAAAGACCCAGTACTTC. Protein: CASSLARSVKTQYF.

The chain is built from TRBV7-2 and TRBJ1-6; D may be TRBD1 (5 bases). V was cut by 5 bases and J by 14 bases, with 16 bases left in between. CDR3 length: 13 residues. Germline CDR1 and CDR2: SGHTA and FQGNSA. In DNA, the CDR3 is TGTGCCAGCAGCCCCCGGGGAGGGGTGACCCTCCACTTT. Amino acid sequence: CASSPRGGVTLHF.

The V call is TRBV20-1, the J call TRBJ2-1; 7 bases are shared with TRBD1. The ends lost 3 bases at V and 4 bases at J; junction bases unmatched: 15. Germline V gene lookup returns CDR1 DFQATT and CDR2 SNEGSKA (reference sequence). The CDR3 runs to 17 residues. The CDR3 nucleotides read TGCAGTGCTAGTTTCCCGACAGGGACAGCCCCATACAATGAGCAGTTCTTC. Translated, it gives CSASFPTGTAPYNEQFF.

This sequence joins TRBV5-4 and TRBJ2-3; 16 bases are shared with TRBD2. This CDR3 comprises 18 residues. The V gene end was trimmed by 4 bases and the J gene end by 6 bases; junction bases not matched to a gene: 11. Looked up from germline, CDR1 is SGHNT and CDR2 is YYREEE (reference sequence). The CDR3 nucleotides read TGTGCCAGCAGCGCCGGGACTAGCGGGGGGGCAGGAATGGATACGCAGTATTTT. This codes for CASSAGTSGGAGMDTQYF.

CDR3 in DNA: TGTGCCAGCAGTTACACCTCGCCCGCAGATACGCAGTATTTT. It translates to CASSYTSPADTQYF. The rearrangement joins TRBV6-2 or TRBV6-3 to TRBJ2-3; D is undetermined. This CDR3 has 14 amino acids. V was cut by 2 bases and J by 4 bases, with 10 bases left in between. The germline V gene encodes CDR1 MNHEY and CDR2 SVGEGT.

CDR3 nucleotide sequence: TGTGCCAGCAGCGTAGATCTGGTAACGAACACCGGGGAGCTGTTTTTT. Residues: CASSVDLVTNTGELFF. The J gene is TRBJ2-2, the V gene TRBV9; D not certain. The germline V and J ends were trimmed by 0 bases and 0 bases, with 9 bases remaining between them. Germline V gene sequence: CDR1 SGDLS, CDR2 YYNGEE. The CDR3 sequence is 16 residues long.

In regard to this clonotype: One end of the junction varies from germline; a read error may be responsible. The chain recombines TRBV12-3 or TRBV12-4 with TRBJ2-1, with D possibly TRBD1 on 6 matching bases. The CDR3 runs 15 residues. The CDR3 protein is CASSLQGRSYNEEFF. CDR3 sequence (DNA): TGTGCCAGCAGTCTACAGGGACGGTCCTACAATGAGGAGTTCTTC.

The rearrangement links TRBV12-5 to TRBJ2-7, with 9 bases that match TRBD1. CDR1 and CDR2 (germline): LGHNT, FRNRAP. The CDR3 covers 17 residues. The V and J ends lost 0 bases and 0 bases, in that order; junction bases with no gene match: 6. The DNA of the CDR3 is TGTGCTAGTGGTTTGGTACAGGGACAGGGAATCTCCTACGAGCAGTACTTC. Translating gives CASGLVQGQGISYEQYF.

The V call is TRBV29-1, the J call TRBJ2-1; D remains unclear. V gave up 2 bases and J gave up 7 bases, with 0 bases separating them. Looked up from germline, CDR1 is SQVTM and CDR2 is ANQGSEA. CDR3 size: 9 residues. CDR3 in DNA: TGCAGCGTTGAAAATGAGCAGTTCTTC. Protein product: CSVENEQFF.

The genes are TRBV7-6 and TRBJ1-4; unclear D gene. This CDR3 region has 16 residues. Trimming shortened V by 3 bases and J by 3 bases, and 14 bases separated the two germline ends. Germline V CDR1 and CDR2: SGHVS, FNYEAQ. The DNA of the CDR3 is TGTGCCAGCAGCTTGGACCCCAGCCGTGCTAATGAAAAACTGTTTTTT. Translation: CASSLDPSRANEKLFF.

Only a few counts were recorded for this clonotype. V gene TRBV6-5 combines with J gene TRBJ2-7; D is ambiguous. The CDR3 contains 13 residues. V dropped 0 bases and J dropped 6 bases, with 9 bases sitting between them. CDR1 is MNHEY, CDR2 SVGAGI, per germline. Written as DNA, the CDR3 is TGTGCCAGCAGTTACTCGGGCAGTGGCGAGCAGTACTTC. Translation gives CASSYSGSGEQYF.

The chain links TRBV19 to TRBJ2-7; D is possibly TRBD1 (6 bases). The CDR3 length is 17 residues. V lost 6 bases, J lost 3 bases, and 24 bases lay in between. Germline V gene lookup returns CDR1 LNHDA and CDR2 SQIVND (reference sequence). CDR3 coding DNA: TGTGCCAGTAGCCCACAGGGCGGAAGGGGGAAAGGCTACGAGCAGTACTTC. This gives the protein CASSPQGGRGKGYEQYF.

The J gene is TRBJ2-1, the V gene TRBV11-2; 8 bases agree with TRBD2. The CDR3 contains 14 residues. From germline, CDR1 is SGHAT and CDR2 FQNNGV. V lost 4 bases and J lost 5; bases outside the gene matches: 4. This CDR3 is CASSSGTRDNEQFF. The DNA for the CDR3 is TGTGCCAGCAGCTCGGGGACTAGGGACAATGAGCAGTTCTTC. Full variable domain (missing parts from reference TRBV11-2 and TRBJ2-1): EAGVAQSPRYKIIEKRQSVAFWCNPISGHATLYWYQQILGQGPKLLIQFQNNGVVDDSQLPKDRFSAERLKGVDSTLKIQPAKLEDSAVYLCASSSGTRDNEQFFGPGTRLTVL.

The chain is built from TRBV25-1 and TRBJ2-3; D is unresolved. There are 14 residues in the CDR3. CDR1 MGHDK and CDR2 SYGVNS come from the germline V gene. Trimming took 2 bases from V and 10 from J, leaving 16 bases between them. The CDR3, as DNA: TGTGCCAGCAGTGAAAAGGGCGGAAAATTCGCGCAGTATTTT. It encodes CASSEKGGKFAQYF.

DNA for the CDR3: TGTGCCACCAGCAGAGGATGGGTAAATGAGCAGTTCTTC. It is translated as CATSRGWVNEQFF. The rearrangement uses TRBV15 and TRBJ2-1; D remains ambiguous. The CDR3 contains 13 residues. CDR1 LNHNV and CDR2 YYDKDF come from the germline V gene (reference sequence). V was shortened by 1 base and J by 7 bases, with 8 bases between the two germline ends.

The genes are TRBV24-1 and TRBJ2-5; 9 bases agree with TRBD2. Looked up from germline, CDR1 is KGHDR and CDR2 is SFDVKD. The CDR3 has 15 amino acids. Trimming took 5 bases from V and 1 from J; bases not matched to a gene: 4. CDR3 DNA: TGTGCCACCAGTGCAGGGCGGGGGGGCCAAGAGACCCAGTACTTC. Its translation is CATSAGRGGQETQYF.

The V and J genes are TRBV20-1 and TRBJ2-3; D may be TRBD2 (5 bases). The germline gives CDR1 DFQATT, CDR2 SNEGSKA (reference sequence). This CDR3 contains 16 residues. V was shortened by 1 base and J by 0 bases, with 14 bases between the two germline ends. CDR3 sequence reads: CSARGGAYYSTDTQYF. The CDR3 nucleotides read TGCAGTGCTAGAGGGGGAGCATACTACAGCACAGATACGCAGTATTTT.